This TCR beta chain was sequenced during a study of T-cell memory formation after mild COVID-19. Study-level information: Largely, the TCR clusters proved donor specific. Study-wide results and caveats: CD8+ contracting clones occupied EMRA, while CD4+ ones occupied mainly CM and EM. Clones contracting day 15 to 85 were balanced CD4/CD8; later expanders leaned CD4+. A subset of responding clones appeared in pre-infection memory, suggesting cross-reactive memory joined.

The germline V gene has CDR1 SGHTA and CDR2 FQGNSA. The CDR3 runs to 14 residues. The junction had 2 bases not matched to a gene; V was cut back by 3 bases and J by 5 bases. A single record per CDR3 protein comes from TCRdb applying MiXCR to the 5' RACE reads. The sample contains about 340,000 distinct CDR3 sequences, 20% to 25% of which appear only once. This clonotype was found many times. Its antigen is as yet unknown. The rearrangement joins TRBV7-2 to TRBJ2-2, with 8 positions matching TRBD2. The sequenced material came from PBMCs or a T cell subset sorted from them (not recorded which). The source is a man between 18 and 29 years old who had mild COVID-19 (a few samples of this study predate the infection). Cell type and time point are not known. This CDR3 is CASSFSGATGELFF. As DNA, the CDR3 is TGTGCCAGCAGCTTTAGCGGGGCGACCGGGGAGCTGTTTTTT.